The entry below describes one T cell receptor beta chain. No antigen is known for it. Starting material for RNA and DNA co-extraction consisted of about 20-32 mg of unsorted bulk tissue. Donors were untreated and chronically infected with HBV. Every tumor sample analyzed contained over 85% viable tumor cells. The data are from a study of tumor-infiltrating lymphocytes in primary liver carcinoma. Study overall: The study included patients who were men and women aged 30 to 69 years. Study-wide points: Researchers report that only about 7.5-25% of top clones turned up in all five tumor regions.

TCR beta cDNA was prepared out of roughly 500 ng total RNA by means of a constant-region primer. Library construction for TCR beta comprised three nested multiplex PCR rounds performed with slightly modified ARM-PCR. Two initial PCR rounds of approximately 10 cycles each paired TRBV1-TRBV30 forward primers with a C-beta reverse primer. In TCRdb, the multiplex PCR reads were re-called with MiXCR into one record per CDR3 protein. The sample lists approximately 190,000 distinct CDR3 sequences; approximately 80% were seen once. CDR1 is SGHRS, CDR2 YFSETQ, per germline. This CDR3 region has 14 residues. Trimming removed 0 bases at V and 0 bases at J, with 7 bases between.

This TCR came from a man aged 40-50 years with primary liver carcinoma and hepatitis B virus infection. This chain uses TRBV5-1 with TRBJ2-7; D is ambiguous. The sequenced sample consisted of tumor tissue from primary liver carcinoma. CDR3 region: CASSLGRLSYEQYF. CDR3 nucleotides: TGCGCCAGCAGCTTGGGCCGCCTCTCCTACGAGCAGTACTTC. The complete variable domain, with remaining parts taken from reference TRBV5-1 and TRBJ2-7, reads KAGVTQTPRYLIKTRGQQVTLSCSPISGHRSVSWYQQTPGQGLQFLFEYFSETQRNKGNFPGRFSGRQFSNSRSEMNVSTLELGDSALYLCASSLGRLSYEQYFGPGTRLTVT.